This TCR beta chain came from a study of regulatory T cells in long-lasting Graves disease. Described time point: newly diagnosed GD, antithyroid drugs for less than 3 months. From RNA extracted from PBMCs, the TCR library was made. This clonotype was seen repeatedly, ten times or more. Its antigen is still unknown. The study, taken as a whole, reports: Among persistent patients, a larger number of public clonotypes were shared (approximately 3,000) than among newly diagnosed patients (roughly 970).

Libraries of TCR beta came from iRepertoire HTBI primers plus Arm-PCR of CDR3 regions. Original methodology: The identification of 55 to 70 TRBV and some 15 TRBJ segments was made across samples. TCRdb re-derived calls from the multiplex PCR reads in MiXCR, one entry per CDR3 protein. What appears here as the V and J calls and clone size reflects TCRdb's work, not the paper's. This table holds some 490,000 distinct CDR3 sequences, 12% found once. The data also belong to a second study, concerning T cells in Graves' hyperthyroidism and ophthalmopathy.

The source was peripheral blood mononuclear cells (PBMCs), collected at new diagnosis, from a patient treated with antithyroid drugs. The receptor was derived from a woman younger than 45 with Graves disease.

The CDR3 region is CASSQVEGFYNEQFF. The CDR3 bases are TGCGCCAGCAGCCAAGTCGAGGGGTTCTACAATGAGCAGTTCTTC. The rearrangement uses TRBV4-3 and TRBJ2-1; either TRBD1 or TRBD2 may fit D (5 bases each). CDR3 size: 15 residues. V lost 1 base to trimming and J lost 3 bases, with 10 bases between them. CDR1 and CDR2 from the germline V gene are LGHNA and YSLEER.